The 13 T cell receptor beta chains below come from one sample, sequenced in a study of Ad26.COV2.S vaccination and SARS-CoV-2 variants. Treatment: 15 to 20 received Ad26.COV2.S at low or high dose, single or two shots; 5 received placebo; per-sample allocation not given. The samples date from day 63 after the first vaccine or placebo injection. TCRdb's copy holds only in-frame clones and misses some; the assay was immunoSEQ multiplex PCR. The data show some 480,000 clones, with around 90% seen just once and 10% to 15% held by the top ten. The material sequenced was peripheral blood, taken in a trial of Ad26.COV2.S vaccine versus placebo. The origin of the receptors is a person between 18 and 65 years old who received the Ad26.COV2.S COVID-19 vaccine or a placebo.

The chain joins TRBV19 to TRBJ2-2, with 8 nucleotides matching TRBD1. V lost 6 bases and J lost 6; bases outside the gene matches: 9. Germline CDR1 LNHDA, CDR2 SQIVND (reference sequence). The CDR3 consists of 15 residues. The CDR3 reads CASSISTGVPGELFF. The CDR3 bases are TGTGCCAGTAGCATCTCGACAGGGGTCCCCGGGGAGCTGTTTTTT.

This rearrangement joins TRBV7-2 to TRBJ1-4, with D possibly TRBD1 on 6 matching bases. The CDR3 extends over 17 amino acids. Trimming pared 1 base from V and 10 bases from J, leaving 22 bases between. Looked up from germline, CDR1 is SGHTA and CDR2 is FQGNSA. The DNA of the CDR3 is TGTGCCAGCAGCTTAGTATTGGGGGGTCAGGGGAAGGGAAAACTGTTTTTT. Its protein product is CASSLVLGGQGKGKLFF.

V and J are TRBV2 and TRBJ1-5, with 8 bases that match TRBD1. V dropped 4 bases and J dropped 6; count of bases not matched to a gene: 5. Looked up from germline, CDR1 is SNHLY and CDR2 is FYNNEI. CDR3 size: 14 residues. CDR3 nucleotides: TGTGCCAGCAGTGGAGGACAGGGTAGTCAGCCCCAGCATTTT. It yields the protein CASSGGQGSQPQHF.

This clone has more than one count but fewer than ten. V is TRBV5-4 and J is TRBJ1-6; TRBD1 might be the D (5 bases). The CDR3 has 15 residues. Germline CDR1 is SGHNT and CDR2 is YYREEE (reference sequence). V lost 0 bases, J lost 9 bases, and 13 bases lay in between. CDR3 sequence reads: CASSLASRAGSPLHF. The CDR3 DNA reads as TGTGCCAGCAGCTTGGCGTCCAGGGCGGGTTCACCCCTCCACTTT.

The chain links TRBV7-3 to TRBJ2-3; TRBD1 matches 7 bases. The CDR3 covers 15 residues. In germline, CDR1 is SGHTA, CDR2 FQGTGA. The V gene end was trimmed by 5 bases and the J gene end by 1 base; junction bases not matched to a gene: 6. CDR3 protein: CASSPDREGTDTQYF. CDR3 DNA sequence: TGTGCCAGCAGCCCCGACAGGGAAGGCACAGATACGCAGTATTTT.

In nucleotides, the CDR3 is TGTGCCAGCAGCCAAGGGTCCCCGGGAGGGCCCGGAGAGACCCAGTACTTC. Amino acids: CASSQGSPGGPGETQYF. The rearrangement uses TRBV4-2 and TRBJ2-5; 8 nucleotides match TRBD2. The CDR3 contains 17 residues. The germline V gene encodes CDR1 LGHNA and CDR2 YNFKEQ. V trimming: 1 base; J trimming: 4 bases; junction bases outside the gene matches: 11.

This clone was counted once. The chain employs TRBV11-1 and TRBJ1-2; D possibly corresponds to TRBD1 (5 bases). The ends were cut back, 5 bases at V and 8 bases at J, with 18 bases in the middle. Germline CDR1 reads SGHAT; CDR2 reads FQDESV (reference sequence). The CDR3 is 14 residues long. This CDR3 reads CASSDPGQFYGYTF. The DNA for the CDR3 is TGTGCCAGCAGCGATCCAGGGCAGTTCTACGGCTACACCTTC.

The V gene is TRBV28, the J gene TRBJ2-5; possibly TRBD2 for D (5 bases). This CDR3 spans 13 amino acids. Germline V gives CDR1 MDHEN, CDR2 SYDVKM. Trimming stripped 7 bases from V and 4 bases from J, with 13 bases between. The CDR3: CASKVHSGETQYF. In DNA, the CDR3 is TGTGCCAGCAAGGTCCACAGCGGAGAGACCCAGTACTTC.

The chain combines TRBV9 with TRBJ2-2, with TRBD2 identical over 7 bases. CDR1 is SGDLS and CDR2 is YYNGEE in the germline V gene. The CDR3 totals 16 residues. Trimming at V came to 4 bases and at J to 1 base, leaving 7 bases not matched to a gene. The CDR3 coding sequence is TGTGCCAGCAGCTTCCCCCGCGGGGGGAACACCGGGGAGCTGTTTTTT. Protein sequence: CASSFPRGGNTGELFF.

This chain links TRBV2 with TRBJ2-1, with 13 bases that match TRBD2. There are 15 residues in the CDR3. Germline CDR1 is SNHLY and CDR2 is FYNNEI. V shed 5 bases, J shed 9 bases, and the junction held 7 bases outside the gene matches. The CDR3 DNA sequence: TGTGCCAGCAGTAGGACTAGCGGGAGATGGAGTGAGCAGTTCTTC. The encoded protein is CASSRTSGRWSEQFF.

With respect to this clone: The same CDR3 also results from other DNA sequences found in this sample. The rearrangement links TRBV15 to TRBJ2-7; D ambiguous. CDR1 is LNHNV and CDR2 is YYDKDF in the germline V gene (reference sequence). The CDR3 contains 14 residues. Trimming cost V 1 base and J 0 bases, with 7 bases left between them. The CDR3 nucleotides read TGTGCCACCAGCAGAGGTGGTAACTCCTACGAGCAGTACTTC. As protein: CATSRGGNSYEQYF. Complete variable domain (other parts from reference TRBV15 and TRBJ2-7): DAMVIQNPRYQVTQFGKPVTLSCSQTLNHNVMYWYQQKSSQAPKLLFHYYDKDFNNEADTPDNFQSRRPNTSFCFLDIRSPGLGDTAMYLCATSRGGNSYEQYFGPGTRLTVT.

The J gene is TRBJ1-4, the V gene TRBV9, with 9 bases that match TRBD1. This CDR3 is built from 15 residues. The ends lost 0 bases at V and 3 bases at J; junction bases unmatched: 0. Germline V CDR1 and CDR2: SGDLS, YYNGEE. The CDR3 bases are TGTGCCAGCAGCGTAGGGGACAGGGCTAATGAAAAACTGTTTTTT. Translated, it gives CASSVGDRANEKLFF. The variable domain in full, completed from reference TRBV9 and TRBJ1-4, reads DSGVTQTPKHLITATGQRVTLRCSPRSGDLSVYWYQQSLDQGLQFLIQYYNGEERAKGNILERFSAQQFPDLHSELNLSSLELGDSALYFCASSVGDRANEKLFFGSGTQLSVL.

The gene calls are TRBV29-1 and TRBJ2-3, with D unresolved. The CDR3 extends over 13 amino acids. The V end was cut by 1 base, the J end by 2 bases, with 7 bases between. Germline CDR1 is SQVTM and CDR2 is ANQGSEA. CDR3 sequence (DNA): TGCAGCGTTGAAGGACTCCACACAGATACGCAGTATTTT. This gives the protein CSVEGLHTDTQYF.